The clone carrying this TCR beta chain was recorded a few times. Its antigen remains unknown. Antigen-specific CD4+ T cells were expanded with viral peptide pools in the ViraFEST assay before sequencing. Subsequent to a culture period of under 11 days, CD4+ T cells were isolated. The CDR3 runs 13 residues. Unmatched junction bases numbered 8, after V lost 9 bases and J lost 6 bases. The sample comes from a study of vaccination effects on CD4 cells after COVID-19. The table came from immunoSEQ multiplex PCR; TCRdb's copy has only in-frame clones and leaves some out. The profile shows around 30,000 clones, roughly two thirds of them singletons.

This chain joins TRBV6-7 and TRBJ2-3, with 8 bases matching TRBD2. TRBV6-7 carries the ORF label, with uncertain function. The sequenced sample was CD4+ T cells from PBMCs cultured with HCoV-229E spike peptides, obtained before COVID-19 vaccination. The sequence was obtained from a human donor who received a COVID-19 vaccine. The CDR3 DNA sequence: TGTGCCAGAGAGCGGGAGAGTTGGGATACGCAGTATTTT. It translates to CARERESWDTQYF.